This T cell receptor beta chain was obtained from a study of shared clonotypes between healthy human individuals. Some clones are missing from TCRdb's copy, which holds only in-frame ones; the method was immunoSEQ multiplex PCR. The sample consists of roughly 410,000 clones, roughly 96% of them appearing once. CDR1 is MDHEN, CDR2 SYDVKM, per germline. V shed 2 bases and J shed 2 bases, with 8 bases lying between them. The CDR3 consists of 14 residues. This sequence joins TRBV28 and TRBJ2-3; D remains ambiguous. This TCR came from a man aged 30 to 45 in good health. Sequences were obtained from memory CD8+ T cells sorted from blood. Subset: CD45RO+ cells pooled with CCR7-negative TemRA cells. The chain's CDR3 is CASSLETHTDTQYF. CDR3 DNA sequence: TGTGCCAGCAGTTTAGAGACCCACACAGATACGCAGTATTTT. The full variable domain, with the rest looked up from reference TRBV28 and TRBJ2-3, is DVKVTQSSRYLVKRTGEKVFLECVQDMDHENMFWYRQDPGLGLRLIYFSYDVKMKEKGDIPEGYSVSREKKERFSLILESASTNQTSMYLCASSLETHTDTQYFGPGTRLTVL.